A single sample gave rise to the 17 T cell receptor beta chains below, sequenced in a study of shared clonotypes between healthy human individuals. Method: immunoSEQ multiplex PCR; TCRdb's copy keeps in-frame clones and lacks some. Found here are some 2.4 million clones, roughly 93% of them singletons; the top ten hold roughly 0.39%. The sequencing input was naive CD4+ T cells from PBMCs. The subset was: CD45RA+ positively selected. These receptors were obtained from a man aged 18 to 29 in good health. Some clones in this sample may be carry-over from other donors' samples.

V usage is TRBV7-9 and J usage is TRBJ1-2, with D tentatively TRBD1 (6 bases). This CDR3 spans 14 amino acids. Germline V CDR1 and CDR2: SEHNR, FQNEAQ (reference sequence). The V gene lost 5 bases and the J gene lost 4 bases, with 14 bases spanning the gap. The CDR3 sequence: CASSPGGPGYGYTF. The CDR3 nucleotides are TGTGCCAGCAGCCCGGGGGGGCCTGGCTATGGCTACACCTTC.

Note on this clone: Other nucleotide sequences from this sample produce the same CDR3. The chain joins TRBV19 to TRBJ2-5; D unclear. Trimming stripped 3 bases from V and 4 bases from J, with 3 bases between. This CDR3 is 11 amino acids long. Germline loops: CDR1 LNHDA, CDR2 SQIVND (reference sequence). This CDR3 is CASSIRETQYF. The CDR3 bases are TGTGCCAGTAGTATCAGAGAGACCCAGTACTTC.

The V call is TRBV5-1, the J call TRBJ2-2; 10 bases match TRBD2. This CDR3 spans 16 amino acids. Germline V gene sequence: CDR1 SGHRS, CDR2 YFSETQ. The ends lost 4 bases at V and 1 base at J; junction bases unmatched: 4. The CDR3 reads CASSVIAGGNTGELFF. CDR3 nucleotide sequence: TGCGCCAGCAGCGTAATAGCGGGAGGGAACACCGGGGAGCTGTTTTTT.

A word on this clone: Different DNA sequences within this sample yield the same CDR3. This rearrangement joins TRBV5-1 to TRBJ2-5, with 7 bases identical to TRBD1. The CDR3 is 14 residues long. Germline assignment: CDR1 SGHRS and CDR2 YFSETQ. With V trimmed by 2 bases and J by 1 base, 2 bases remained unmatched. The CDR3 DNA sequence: TGCGCCAGCAGCTTAGGGACAGCCCAAGAGACCCAGTACTTC. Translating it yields CASSLGTAQETQYF.

CDR3 amino acids: CASRREGTGDTEAFF. The DNA for the CDR3 is TGTGCCAGCAGAAGAGAGGGGACAGGGGACACTGAAGCTTTCTTT. The J gene is TRBJ1-1, the V gene TRBV6-5; 10 nucleotides line up with TRBD1. This CDR3 has 15 residues. The V segment lost 6 bases and the J segment 3 bases; nucleotides outside the gene matches: 7. Germline CDR1 reads MNHEY; CDR2 reads SVGAGI.

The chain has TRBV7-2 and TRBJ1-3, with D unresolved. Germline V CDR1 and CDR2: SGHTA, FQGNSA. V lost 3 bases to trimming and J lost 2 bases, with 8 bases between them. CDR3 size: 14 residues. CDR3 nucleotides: TGTGCCAGCAGCTTGGCGCGGACTGGAAACACCATATATTTT. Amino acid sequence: CASSLARTGNTIYF.

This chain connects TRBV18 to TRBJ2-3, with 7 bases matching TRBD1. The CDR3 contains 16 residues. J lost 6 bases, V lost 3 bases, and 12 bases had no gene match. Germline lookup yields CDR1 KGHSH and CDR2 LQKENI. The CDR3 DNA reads TGTGCCAGCTCACCTGTACAGGGGACCCTCAGGGATACGCAGTATTTT. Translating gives CASSPVQGTLRDTQYF.

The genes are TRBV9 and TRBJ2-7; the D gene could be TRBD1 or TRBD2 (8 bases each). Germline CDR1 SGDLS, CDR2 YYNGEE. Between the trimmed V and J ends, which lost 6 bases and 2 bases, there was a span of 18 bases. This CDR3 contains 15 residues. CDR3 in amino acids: CASTGGTGPPYEQYF. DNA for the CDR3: TGTGCCAGCACGGGGGGGACAGGACCTCCCTACGAGCAGTACTTC.

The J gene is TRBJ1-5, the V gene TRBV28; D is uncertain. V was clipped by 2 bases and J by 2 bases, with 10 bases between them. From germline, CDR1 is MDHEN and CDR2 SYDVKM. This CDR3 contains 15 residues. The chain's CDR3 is CASSLRANGNQPQHF. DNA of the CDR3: TGTGCCAGCAGTTTACGGGCCAATGGCAATCAGCCCCAGCATTTT.

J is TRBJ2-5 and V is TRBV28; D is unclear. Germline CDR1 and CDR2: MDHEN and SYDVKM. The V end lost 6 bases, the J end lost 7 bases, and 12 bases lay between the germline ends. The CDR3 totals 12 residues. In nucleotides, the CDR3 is TGTGCCAGCAGCCTACAGCGCCCGACCCAGTACTTC. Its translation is CASSLQRPTQYF.

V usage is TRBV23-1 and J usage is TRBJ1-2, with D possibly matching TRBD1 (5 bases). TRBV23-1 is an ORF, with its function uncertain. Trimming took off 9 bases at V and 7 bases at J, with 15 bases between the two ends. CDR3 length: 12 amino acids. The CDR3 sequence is CASRGWFGGYTF. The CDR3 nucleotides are TGCGCCAGTCGGGGGTGGTTTGGTGGCTACACCTTC.

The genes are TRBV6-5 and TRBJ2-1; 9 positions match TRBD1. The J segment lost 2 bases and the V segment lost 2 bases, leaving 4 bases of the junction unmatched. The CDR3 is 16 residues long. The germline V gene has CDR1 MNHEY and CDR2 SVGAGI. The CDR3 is CASSYTQGAPYNEQFF. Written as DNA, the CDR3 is TGTGCCAGCAGTTACACACAGGGGGCCCCCTACAATGAGCAGTTCTTC.

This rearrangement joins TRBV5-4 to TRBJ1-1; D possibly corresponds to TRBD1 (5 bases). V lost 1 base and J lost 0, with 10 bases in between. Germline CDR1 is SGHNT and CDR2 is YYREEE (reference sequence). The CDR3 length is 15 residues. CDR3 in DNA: TGTGCCAGCAGCTTGCCGACAGTCATGAACACTGAAGCTTTCTTT. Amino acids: CASSLPTVMNTEAFF.

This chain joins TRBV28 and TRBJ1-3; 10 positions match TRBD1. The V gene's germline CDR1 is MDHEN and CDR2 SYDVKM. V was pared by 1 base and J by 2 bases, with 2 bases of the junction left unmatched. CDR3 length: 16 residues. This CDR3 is CASSLFGTGAGNTIYF. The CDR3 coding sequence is TGTGCCAGCAGTTTATTCGGGACAGGGGCTGGAAACACCATATATTTT.

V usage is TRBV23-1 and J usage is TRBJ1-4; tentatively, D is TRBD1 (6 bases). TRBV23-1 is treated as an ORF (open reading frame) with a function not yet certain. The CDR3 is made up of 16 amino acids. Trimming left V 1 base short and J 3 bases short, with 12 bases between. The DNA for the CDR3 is TGCGCCAGCAGTCAATGCCCAGGGGCCCCTAATGAAAAACTGTTTTTT. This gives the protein CASSQCPGAPNEKLFF.

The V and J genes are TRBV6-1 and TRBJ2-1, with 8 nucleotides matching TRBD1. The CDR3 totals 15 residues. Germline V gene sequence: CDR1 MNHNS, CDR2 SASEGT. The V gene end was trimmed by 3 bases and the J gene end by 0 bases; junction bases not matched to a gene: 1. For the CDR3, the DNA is TGTGCCAGCAGTGAGGGACAGGACTCCTACAATGAGCAGTTCTTC. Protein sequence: CASSEGQDSYNEQFF.

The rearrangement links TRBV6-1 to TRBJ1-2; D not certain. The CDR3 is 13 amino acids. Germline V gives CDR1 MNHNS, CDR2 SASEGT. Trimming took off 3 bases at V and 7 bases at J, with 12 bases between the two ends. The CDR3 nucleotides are TGTGCCAGCAGTGAGACATCTTACCTTGGCTACACCTTC. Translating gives CASSETSYLGYTF.